The 3 T cell receptor beta chains reported below all come from one sample, sequenced in a study of cytomegalovirus exposure and HLA in healthy donors (TCRdb year 2017). Receptor libraries were prepared by the immunoSEQ multiplex PCR assay. For the multiplex PCR, a mixture combining 60 forward primers for TCR Vbeta segments and 13 reverse primers for TCR Jbeta segments was used. TCRdb carries this immuneACCESS record with in-frame sequences only. Its versions omit some clonotypes, under half of them owing to an unresolved V gene in the studies checked, with the rest unexplained. Within this sample are around 100,000 clones, with roughly 70% of them counted one time only. Around 9.9% of the sample is held by the ten biggest clonotypes. Sequenced material: PBMCs. The receptors shown here come from a man between 35 and 55 years old in good health and CMV-seropositive.

The chain has TRBV29-1 and TRBJ2-7, with 9 bases that match TRBD2. CDR1 and CDR2 (germline): SQVTM, ANQGSEA. The CDR3 extends over 13 amino acids. With 7 bases clipped from V and 3 bases from J, the junction kept 7 bases outside the gene matches. The CDR3 bases are TGCAGCGCCGTACTAGCGGGTCTCTACGAGCAGTACTTC. Its translation: CSAVLAGLYEQYF.

The chain employs TRBV13 and TRBJ2-5; 10 bases are shared with TRBD2. The CDR3 totals 15 residues. CDR1 and CDR2 (germline): PRHDT, FYEKMQ (reference sequence). After removal of 8 bases from V and 2 bases from J, the junction contained 8 bases not matched to a gene. The DNA for the CDR3 is TGTGCCAGCGCCCTACTAGCGGGGCGACAAGAGACCCAGTACTTC. It encodes CASALLAGRQETQYF.

On this clone itself: Other DNA sequences in this specimen translate into the identical CDR3. The genes are TRBV30 and TRBJ1-1; D perhaps matches TRBD1 (6 bases). This CDR3 is 12 amino acids long. Germline lookup yields CDR1 GTSNPN and CDR2 SVGIG (reference sequence). V lost 0 bases, J lost 4 bases, and 6 bases lay in between. The CDR3 sequence is CAWSVGGTEAFF. CDR3 coding DNA: TGTGCCTGGAGTGTAGGGGGCACTGAAGCTTTCTTT.